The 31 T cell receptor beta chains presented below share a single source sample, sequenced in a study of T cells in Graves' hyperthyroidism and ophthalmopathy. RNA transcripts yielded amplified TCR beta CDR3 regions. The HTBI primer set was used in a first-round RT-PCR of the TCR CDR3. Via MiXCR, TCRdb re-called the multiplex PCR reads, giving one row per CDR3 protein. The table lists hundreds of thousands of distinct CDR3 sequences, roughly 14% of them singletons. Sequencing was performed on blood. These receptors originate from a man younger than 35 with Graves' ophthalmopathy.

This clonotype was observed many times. CDR3: CASSTQGPSYNEQFF. CDR3 coding DNA: TGCGCCAGCAGCACCCAGGGGCCATCCTACAATGAGCAGTTCTTC. V usage is TRBV5-1 and J usage is TRBJ2-1, with a tentative D call TRBD1 (6 bases). Trimming took off 4 bases at V and 1 base at J, with 12 bases between the two ends. The CDR3 runs to 15 residues. Germline values: CDR1 SGHRS, CDR2 YFSETQ.

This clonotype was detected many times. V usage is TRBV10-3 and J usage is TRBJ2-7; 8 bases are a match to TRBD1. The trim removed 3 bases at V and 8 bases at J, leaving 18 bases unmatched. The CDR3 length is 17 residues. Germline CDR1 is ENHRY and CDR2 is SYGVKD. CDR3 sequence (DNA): TGTGCCATCAGTGAAGCCACCGGGACAGGATTTGCCTCTAAGCAGTACTTC. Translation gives CAISEATGTGFASKQYF.

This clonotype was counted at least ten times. This CDR3 is CASSLEGSQGDEQFF. For the CDR3, the DNA is TGCGCCAGCAGCTTGGAGGGCAGCCAGGGGGATGAGCAGTTCTTC. The gene calls are TRBV5-1 and TRBJ2-1, with TRBD1 identical over 7 bases. This CDR3 comprises 15 residues. V shed 0 bases and J 8 bases; nucleotides not matched to a gene: 8. Per germline, CDR1 SGHRS and CDR2 YFSETQ.

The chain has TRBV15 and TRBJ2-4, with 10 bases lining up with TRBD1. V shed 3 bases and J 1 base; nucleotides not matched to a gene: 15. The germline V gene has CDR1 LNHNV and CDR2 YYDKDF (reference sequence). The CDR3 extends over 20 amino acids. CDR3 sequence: CATSSRGTGVGVGAKNIQYF. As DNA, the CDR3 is TGTGCCACCAGCAGCCGCGGGACAGGGGTCGGTGTGGGGGCCAAAAACATTCAGTACTTC.

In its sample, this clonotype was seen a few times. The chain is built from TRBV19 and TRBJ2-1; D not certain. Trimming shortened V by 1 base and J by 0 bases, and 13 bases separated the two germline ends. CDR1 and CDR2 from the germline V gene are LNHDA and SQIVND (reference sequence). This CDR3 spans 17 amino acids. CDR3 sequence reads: CASSIGGRTISYNEQFF. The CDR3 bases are TGTGCCAGTAGTATAGGAGGAAGGACGATCTCCTACAATGAGCAGTTCTTC.

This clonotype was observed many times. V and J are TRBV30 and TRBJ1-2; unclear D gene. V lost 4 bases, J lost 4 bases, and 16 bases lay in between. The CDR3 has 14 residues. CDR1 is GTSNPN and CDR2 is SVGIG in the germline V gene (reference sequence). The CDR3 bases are TGTGCCTGGACTCCTCCGCCACAGCGCTATGGCTACACCTTC. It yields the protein CAWTPPPQRYGYTF. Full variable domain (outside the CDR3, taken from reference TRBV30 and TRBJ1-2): SQTIHQWPATLVQPVGSPLSLECTVEGTSNPNLYWYRQAAGRGLQLLFYSVGIGQISSEVPQNLSASRPQDRQFILSSKKLLLSDSGFYLCAWTPPPQRYGYTFGSGTRLTVV.

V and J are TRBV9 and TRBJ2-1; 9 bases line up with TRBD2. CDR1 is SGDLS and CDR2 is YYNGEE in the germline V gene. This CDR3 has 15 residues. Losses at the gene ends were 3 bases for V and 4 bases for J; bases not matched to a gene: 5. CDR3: CASSAASGVYNEQFF. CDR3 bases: TGTGCCAGCAGCGCCGCTAGCGGGGTATACAATGAGCAGTTCTTC.

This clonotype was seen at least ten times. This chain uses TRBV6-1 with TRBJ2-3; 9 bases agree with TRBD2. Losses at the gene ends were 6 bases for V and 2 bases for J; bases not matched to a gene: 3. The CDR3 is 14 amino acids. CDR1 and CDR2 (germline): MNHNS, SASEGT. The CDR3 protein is CASSGLATTDTQYF. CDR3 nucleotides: TGTGCCAGCAGCGGACTAGCGACCACAGATACGCAGTATTTT.

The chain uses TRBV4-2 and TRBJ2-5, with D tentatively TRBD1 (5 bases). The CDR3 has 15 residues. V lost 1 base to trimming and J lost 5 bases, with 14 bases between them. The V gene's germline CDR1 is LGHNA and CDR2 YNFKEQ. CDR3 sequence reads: CASSQVRAPGETQYF. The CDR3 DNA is TGTGCCAGCAGCCAAGTCAGGGCCCCCGGGGAGACCCAGTACTTC.

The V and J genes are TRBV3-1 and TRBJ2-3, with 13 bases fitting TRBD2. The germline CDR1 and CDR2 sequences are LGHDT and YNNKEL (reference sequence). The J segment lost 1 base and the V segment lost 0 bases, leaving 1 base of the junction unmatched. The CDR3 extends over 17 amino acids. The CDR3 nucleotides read TGTGCCAGCAGCCAAGACGGACTAGCGGGAGGCACAGATACGCAGTATTTT. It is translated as CASSQDGLAGGTDTQYF.

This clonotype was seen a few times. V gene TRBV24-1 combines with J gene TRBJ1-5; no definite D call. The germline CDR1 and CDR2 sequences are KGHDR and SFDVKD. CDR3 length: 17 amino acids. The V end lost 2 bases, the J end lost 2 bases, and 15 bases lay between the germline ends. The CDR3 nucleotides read TGTGCCACCAGTGATTCGCCAAATGGGGATGGCAATCAGCCCCAGCATTTT. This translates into CATSDSPNGDGNQPQHF.

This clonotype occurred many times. CDR3 nucleotides: TGTGCCAGCAGCCTCCGTACAGGGCTCCAAGAGACCCAGTACTTC. Translating gives CASSLRTGLQETQYF. V and J are TRBV7-8 and TRBJ2-5; possibly TRBD1 for D (6 bases). The CDR3 covers 15 residues. Germline V gives CDR1 SGHVS, CDR2 FQNEAQ. Trimming stripped 5 bases from V and 1 base from J, with 14 bases between.

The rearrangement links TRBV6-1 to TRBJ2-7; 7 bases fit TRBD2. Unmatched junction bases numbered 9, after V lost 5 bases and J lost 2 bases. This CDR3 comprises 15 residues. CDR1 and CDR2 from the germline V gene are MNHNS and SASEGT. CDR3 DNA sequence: TGTGCCAGCAGTTACTCTTATGCGGGGGCCTACGAGCAGTACTTC. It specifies CASSYSYAGAYEQYF.

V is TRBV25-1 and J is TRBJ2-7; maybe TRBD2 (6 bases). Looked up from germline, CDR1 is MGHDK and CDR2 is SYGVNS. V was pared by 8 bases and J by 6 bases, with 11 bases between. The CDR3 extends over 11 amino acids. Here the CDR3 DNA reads TGTGCCAGCGGGGACTCGCTCGAGCAGTACTTC. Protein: CASGDSLEQYF.

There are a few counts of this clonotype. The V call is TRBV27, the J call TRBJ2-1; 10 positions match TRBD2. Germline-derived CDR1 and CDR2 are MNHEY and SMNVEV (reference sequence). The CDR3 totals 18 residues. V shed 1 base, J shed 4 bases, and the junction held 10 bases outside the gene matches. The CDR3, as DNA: TGTGCCAGCAGTTTATTAACTAGCGGGACCTCAACTTACAATGAGCAGTTCTTC. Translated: CASSLLTSGTSTYNEQFF.

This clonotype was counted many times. Here the CDR3 reads CASSFSSLYWNTEAFF. CDR3 in DNA: TGTGCCAGCAGTTTTTCCTCACTCTACTGGAACACTGAAGCTTTCTTT. The chain carries TRBV12-3 or TRBV12-4 and TRBJ1-1; D remains ambiguous. The V end lost 3 bases, the J end lost 1 base, and 15 bases lay between the germline ends. The CDR3 length is 16 residues.

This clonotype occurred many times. The CDR3 protein is CASSPNVDQPQHF. Written as DNA, the CDR3 is TGCGCCAGCAGCCCAAACGTCGATCAGCCCCAGCATTTT. The chain links TRBV4-1 to TRBJ1-5, with unresolved D. The V and J ends lost 4 bases and 5 bases respectively, with 9 bases between them. CDR1 and CDR2 from the germline V gene are MGHRA and YSYEKL. The CDR3 consists of 13 residues.

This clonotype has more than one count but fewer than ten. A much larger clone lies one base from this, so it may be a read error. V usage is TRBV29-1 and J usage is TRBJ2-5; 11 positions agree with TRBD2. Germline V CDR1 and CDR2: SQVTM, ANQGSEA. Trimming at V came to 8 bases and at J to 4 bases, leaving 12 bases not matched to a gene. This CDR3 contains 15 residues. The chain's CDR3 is CSTGLAGTTIETQYF. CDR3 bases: TGCAGCACCGGACTAGCGGGTACCACCATAGAGACCCAGTACTTC.

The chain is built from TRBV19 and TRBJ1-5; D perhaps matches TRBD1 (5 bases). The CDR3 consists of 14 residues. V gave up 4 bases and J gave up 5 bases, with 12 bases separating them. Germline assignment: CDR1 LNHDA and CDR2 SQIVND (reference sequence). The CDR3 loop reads CASSTGTTYQPQHF. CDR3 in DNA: TGTGCCAGTAGTACGGGGACGACATATCAGCCCCAGCATTTT.

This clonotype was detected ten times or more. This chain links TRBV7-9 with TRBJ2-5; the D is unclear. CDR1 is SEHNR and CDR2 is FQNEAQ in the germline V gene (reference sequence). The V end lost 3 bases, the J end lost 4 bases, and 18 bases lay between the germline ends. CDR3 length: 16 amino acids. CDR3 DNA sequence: TGTGCCAGCAGCTTTTACGGCACCCTCGTTGGAGAGACCCAGTACTTC. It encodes CASSFYGTLVGETQYF.

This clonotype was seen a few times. The CDR3 DNA reads as TGTGCCATCTCTCTGCGGGGCGCATCAGGGGATACGCAGTATTTT. As protein: CAISLRGASGDTQYF. The J gene is TRBJ2-3, the V gene TRBV10-3, with TRBD2 as a possible D gene (6 bases). The germline gives CDR1 ENHRY, CDR2 SYGVKD. V shed 8 bases and J shed 6 bases, with 21 bases lying between them. There are 15 residues in the CDR3.

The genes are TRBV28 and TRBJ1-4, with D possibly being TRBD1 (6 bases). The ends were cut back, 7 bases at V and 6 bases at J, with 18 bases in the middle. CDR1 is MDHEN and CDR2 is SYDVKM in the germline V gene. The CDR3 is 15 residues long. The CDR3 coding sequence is TGTGCCAGCACACAAGCGGACAGTATAGATGAAAAACTGTTTTTT. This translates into CASTQADSIDEKLFF.

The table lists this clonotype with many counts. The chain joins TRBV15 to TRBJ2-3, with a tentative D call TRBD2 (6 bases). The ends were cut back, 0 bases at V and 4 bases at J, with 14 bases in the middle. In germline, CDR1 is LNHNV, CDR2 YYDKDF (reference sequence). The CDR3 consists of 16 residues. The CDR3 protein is CATSRDRREWADTQYF. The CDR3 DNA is TGTGCCACCAGCAGAGATAGACGGGAGTGGGCAGATACGCAGTATTTT.

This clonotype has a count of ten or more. Here the CDR3 reads CASSATNYGYTF. The DNA of the CDR3 is TGTGCCAGCTCAGCAACTAACTATGGCTACACCTTC. The rearrangement joins TRBV3-1 to TRBJ1-2; D not resolved. V was shortened by 8 bases and J by 0 bases, with 7 bases between the two germline ends. Germline V gene data show CDR1 as LGHDT and CDR2 as YNNKEL (reference sequence). The CDR3 covers 12 residues.

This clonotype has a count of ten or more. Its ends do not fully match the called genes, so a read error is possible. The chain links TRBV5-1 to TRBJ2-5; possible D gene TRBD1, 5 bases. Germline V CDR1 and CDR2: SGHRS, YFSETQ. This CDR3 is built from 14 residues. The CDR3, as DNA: TGTGCCAGCAGCTTTCAGGGTTCCGGGGAGACCCAGTACTTC. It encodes CASSFQGSGETQYF. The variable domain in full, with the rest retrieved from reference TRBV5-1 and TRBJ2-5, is KAGVTQTPRYLIKTRGQQVTLSCSPISGHRSVSWYQQTPGQGLQFLFEYFSETQRNKGNFPGRFSGRQFSNSRSEMNVSTLELGDSALYLCASSFQGSGETQYFGPGTRLLVL.

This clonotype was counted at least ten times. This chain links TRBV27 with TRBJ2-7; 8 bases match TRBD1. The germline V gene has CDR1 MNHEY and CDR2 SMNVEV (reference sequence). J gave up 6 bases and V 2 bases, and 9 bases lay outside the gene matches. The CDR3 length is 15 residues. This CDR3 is CASSLSQGALGEQYF. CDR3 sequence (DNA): TGTGCCAGCAGTTTAAGCCAGGGGGCGTTAGGCGAGCAGTACTTC.

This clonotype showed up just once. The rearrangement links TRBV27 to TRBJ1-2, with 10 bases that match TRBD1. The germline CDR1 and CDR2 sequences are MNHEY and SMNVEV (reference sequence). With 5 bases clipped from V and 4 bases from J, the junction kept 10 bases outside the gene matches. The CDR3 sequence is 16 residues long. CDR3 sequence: CASSRLGTGDFYGYTF. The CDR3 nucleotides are TGTGCCAGCAGTCGATTAGGGACAGGGGATTTCTATGGCTACACCTTC.

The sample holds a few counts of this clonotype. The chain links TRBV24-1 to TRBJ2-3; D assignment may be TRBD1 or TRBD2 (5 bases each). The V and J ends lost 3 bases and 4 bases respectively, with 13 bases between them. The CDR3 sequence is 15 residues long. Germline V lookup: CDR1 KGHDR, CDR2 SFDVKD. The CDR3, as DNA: TGTGCCACCAGTGATCCCCACGGGGCGTCAGATACGCAGTATTTT. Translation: CATSDPHGASDTQYF.

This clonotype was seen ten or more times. The CDR3 DNA follows: TGCGCCAGCAGCTTCGGGCGGGGGGGCATCGATGAGCAGTTCTTC. Its translation: CASSFGRGGIDEQFF. The chain links TRBV5-1 to TRBJ2-1; 9 bases line up with TRBD2. CDR3 length: 15 amino acids. Germline assignment: CDR1 SGHRS and CDR2 YFSETQ. The ends lost 2 bases at V and 8 bases at J; junction bases unmatched: 8.

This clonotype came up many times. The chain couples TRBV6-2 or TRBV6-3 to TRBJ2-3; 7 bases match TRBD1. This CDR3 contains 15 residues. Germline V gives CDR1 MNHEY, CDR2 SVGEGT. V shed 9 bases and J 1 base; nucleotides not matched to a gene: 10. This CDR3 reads CASADHGQGTDTQYF. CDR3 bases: TGTGCCAGTGCCGACCACGGACAGGGCACAGATACGCAGTATTTT.

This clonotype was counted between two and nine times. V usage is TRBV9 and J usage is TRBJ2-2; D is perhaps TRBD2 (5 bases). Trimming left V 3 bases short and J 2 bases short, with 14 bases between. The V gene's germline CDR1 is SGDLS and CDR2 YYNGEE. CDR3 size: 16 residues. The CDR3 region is CASSGPRTVNTGELFF. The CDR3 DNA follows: TGTGCCAGCAGCGGTCCCCGGACTGTCAACACCGGGGAGCTGTTTTTT.